The 18 T cell receptor beta chains below were found in one sample sequenced in a study of human versus mouse CDR3 diversity and MHC coevolution. Libraries were prepared by immunoSEQ multiplex PCR; TCRdb keeps only in-frame clonotypes and omits some of them. The table includes tens of thousands of clones, roughly 93% detected once. Input material: naive CD4+ T cells from blood. The subset here: CD45RO-negative CD62L-positive naive CD4 T cells. The receptors were sampled from a person between 55 and 70 years old in good health.

The V call is TRBV19, the J call TRBJ2-5, with 7 bases that match TRBD1. V dropped 4 bases and J dropped 5; count of bases not matched to a gene: 7. CDR1 is LNHDA, CDR2 SQIVND, per germline (reference sequence). There are 14 residues in the CDR3. The CDR3, as DNA: TGTGCCAGTAGTAGAACAGGGGCTCGGGAGACCCAGTACTTC. Protein product: CASSRTGARETQYF.

A word on this clone: Within the sample, other DNA sequences also encode this same CDR3. The rearrangement links TRBV6-5 to TRBJ2-7, with TRBD1 identical over 8 bases. The CDR3 is made up of 14 amino acids. Losses at the gene ends were 2 bases for V and 4 bases for J; bases not matched to a gene: 4. Germline assignment: CDR1 MNHEY and CDR2 SVGAGI. CDR3 loop: CASSYSDRGYEQYF. In DNA form, the CDR3 reads TGTGCCAGCAGTTACAGCGACAGGGGATACGAGCAGTACTTC.

The chain links TRBV6-1 to TRBJ1-1; tentative D call: TRBD1 (6 bases). Germline V lookup: CDR1 MNHNS, CDR2 SASEGT. V dropped 2 bases and J dropped 11 bases, with 18 bases sitting between them. There are 14 residues in the CDR3. The DNA of the CDR3 is TGTGCCAGCAGTGAACGAAGACAGGATCCGTGGGCTTTCTTT. It translates to CASSERRQDPWAFF.

This chain uses TRBV11-3 with TRBJ1-1; D is unclear. Deletions cut 5 bases from V and 4 bases from J, with 8 bases between. In germline, CDR1 is SGHNT, CDR2 YENEEA. This CDR3 is 12 amino acids long. CDR3: CASSLTPTEAFF. The DNA for the CDR3 is TGTGCCAGCAGCCTAACGCCCACTGAAGCTTTCTTT.

The chain combines TRBV27 with TRBJ1-4; a possible D gene is TRBD1 (6 bases). The V gene's germline CDR1 is MNHEY and CDR2 SMNVEV (reference sequence). There are 14 residues in the CDR3. V was trimmed by 5 bases and J by 7 bases, leaving 14 bases between them. This CDR3 is CASSRSGEGEKLFF. In DNA form, the CDR3 reads TGTGCCAGCAGTCGTTCAGGGGAGGGTGAAAAACTGTTTTTT.

The chain joins TRBV7-6 to TRBJ1-5, with D possibly being TRBD1 (6 bases). Germline lookup yields CDR1 SGHVS and CDR2 FNYEAQ. The length of the CDR3 is 14 residues. Between the trimmed V and J ends, which lost 5 bases and 6 bases, there was a span of 14 bases. This CDR3 reads CASSLGTQGQPQHF. In nucleotides, the CDR3 is TGTGCCAGCAGCCTCGGGACACAGGGTCAGCCCCAGCATTTT.

The J gene is TRBJ1-4, the V gene TRBV2; D possibly corresponds to TRBD1 (5 bases). This CDR3 has 14 residues. The V and J ends lost 6 bases and 7 bases respectively, with 15 bases between them. Germline CDR1 SNHLY, CDR2 FYNNEI. The CDR3 nucleotides read TGTGCCAGCAGGGGAGGATGGGGCAGTGAAAAACTGTTTTTT. This codes for CASRGGWGSEKLFF.

The J gene is TRBJ1-1, the V gene TRBV7-8, with D possibly TRBD1 on 5 matching bases. Germline V gives CDR1 SGHVS, CDR2 FQNEAQ. This CDR3 has 16 amino acids. V was cut by 1 base and J by 3 bases, with 15 bases left in between. The CDR3 loop reads CASSLGAGMGYTEAFF. CDR3 coding DNA: TGTGCCAGCAGCTTAGGGGCAGGGATGGGTTACACTGAAGCTTTCTTT.

The chain recombines TRBV4-2 with TRBJ2-1, with 14 bases lining up with TRBD2. The ends lost 0 bases at V and 4 bases at J; junction bases unmatched: 11. The CDR3 runs 20 residues. Germline-derived CDR1 and CDR2 are LGHNA and YNFKEQ. The CDR3 region has the DNA TGTGCCAGCAGCCAAGATCAGACTAGCGGGAGGGCCAACACTTACAATGAGCAGTTCTTC. It encodes CASSQDQTSGRANTYNEQFF.

The chain employs TRBV10-3 and TRBJ2-1, with 11 bases identical to TRBD2. Trimming at V came to 0 bases and at J to 9 bases, leaving 7 bases not matched to a gene. This CDR3 is built from 16 residues. Germline loops: CDR1 ENHRY, CDR2 SYGVKD. The DNA for the CDR3 is TGTGCCATCAGTGAGTCAGTAGCGGGAGGGCCGGGTGAGCAGTTCTTC. Translating gives CAISESVAGGPGEQFF.

The chain is built from TRBV11-3 and TRBJ1-5; D call uncertain. Trimming left V 0 bases short and J 2 bases short, with 8 bases between. Germline-derived CDR1 and CDR2 are SGHNT and YENEEA. This CDR3 is 15 amino acids long. The chain's CDR3 is CASSLDGRGNQPQHF. CDR3 bases: TGTGCCAGCAGCTTAGACGGCCGGGGCAATCAGCCCCAGCATTTT.

The chain employs TRBV2 and TRBJ2-5, with 11 bases identical to TRBD2. Germline V gene lookup returns CDR1 SNHLY and CDR2 FYNNEI. J gave up 1 base and V 3 bases, and 1 base lay outside the gene matches. The CDR3 runs 15 residues. The CDR3 DNA reads as TGTGCCAGCAGTGATCTAGCGGGAGGCCAAGAGACCCAGTACTTC. It specifies CASSDLAGGQETQYF.

The V gene is TRBV5-1, the J gene TRBJ2-1; D might be TRBD2 (6 bases). CDR1 is SGHRS and CDR2 is YFSETQ in the germline V gene. V gave up 4 bases and J gave up 6 bases, with 20 bases separating them. The CDR3 runs 16 residues. The CDR3 region is CASSPGLPSQRNEQFF. The CDR3 region has the DNA TGCGCCAGCAGCCCGGGACTTCCGAGCCAACGCAATGAGCAGTTCTTC.

This clone was detected a few times. This chain joins TRBV6-5 and TRBJ2-7; tentative D call: TRBD2 (7 bases). V lost 2 bases to trimming and J lost 0 bases, with 14 bases between them. CDR3 length equals 16 residues. Per germline, CDR1 MNHEY and CDR2 SVGAGI. CDR3: CASSYHRGGGSYEQYF. The CDR3 DNA is TGTGCCAGCAGTTACCACCGGGGAGGGGGCTCCTACGAGCAGTACTTC.

The chain has TRBV27 and TRBJ1-5; maybe TRBD1 (6 bases). The CDR3 spans 15 residues. In germline, CDR1 is MNHEY, CDR2 SMNVEV (reference sequence). V lost 5 bases, J lost 3 bases, and 14 bases lay in between. CDR3 DNA: TGTGCCAGCAGTCCGGTGAGGGGGTTCAATCAGCCCCAGCATTTT. It codes for CASSPVRGFNQPQHF.

The rearrangement links TRBV7-9 to TRBJ2-5, with 11 bases that match TRBD2. After removal of 5 bases from V and 3 bases from J, the junction contained 5 bases not matched to a gene. The V gene's germline CDR1 is SEHNR and CDR2 FQNEAQ (reference sequence). The CDR3 loop spans 15 amino acids. The CDR3 loop is CASSPTSGTKETQYF. Here the CDR3 DNA reads TGTGCCAGCAGCCCGACTAGCGGGACCAAAGAGACCCAGTACTTC.

The gene calls are TRBV2 and TRBJ1-3, with no clear D. The CDR3 is 13 residues long. V was pared by 9 bases and J by 2 bases, with 11 bases between. The germline CDR1 and CDR2 sequences are SNHLY and FYNNEI. Here the CDR3 reads CASGRDTGNTIYF. DNA of the CDR3: TGTGCCAGTGGGAGGGATACTGGAAACACCATATATTTT.

The rearrangement joins TRBV5-1 to TRBJ2-1; 7 bases match TRBD1. There are 16 residues in the CDR3. J gave up 0 bases and V 0 bases, and 3 bases lay outside the gene matches. Germline V gene sequence: CDR1 SGHRS, CDR2 YFSETQ. CDR3 bases: TGCGCCAGCAGCTTGGCCCGGGACAGCTCCTACAATGAGCAGTTCTTC. Translating it yields CASSLARDSSYNEQFF.